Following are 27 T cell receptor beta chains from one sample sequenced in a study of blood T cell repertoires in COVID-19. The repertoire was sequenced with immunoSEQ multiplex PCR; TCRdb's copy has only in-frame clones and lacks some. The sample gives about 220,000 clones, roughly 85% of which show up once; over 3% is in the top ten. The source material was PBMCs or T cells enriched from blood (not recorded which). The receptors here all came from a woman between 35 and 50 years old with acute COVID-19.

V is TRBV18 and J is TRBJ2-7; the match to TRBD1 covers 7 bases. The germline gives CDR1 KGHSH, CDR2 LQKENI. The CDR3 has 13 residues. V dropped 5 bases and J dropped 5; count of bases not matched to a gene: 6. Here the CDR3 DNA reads TGTGCCAGCTCAGGTCAGGGGGATGACGAGCAGTACTTC. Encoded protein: CASSGQGDDEQYF. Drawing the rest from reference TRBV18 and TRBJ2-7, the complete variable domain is NAGVMQNPRHLVRRRGQEARLRCSPMKGHSHVYWYRQLPEEGLKFMVYLQKENIIDESGMPKERFSAEFPKEGPSILRIQQVVRGDSAAYFCASSGQGDDEQYFGPGTRLTVT.

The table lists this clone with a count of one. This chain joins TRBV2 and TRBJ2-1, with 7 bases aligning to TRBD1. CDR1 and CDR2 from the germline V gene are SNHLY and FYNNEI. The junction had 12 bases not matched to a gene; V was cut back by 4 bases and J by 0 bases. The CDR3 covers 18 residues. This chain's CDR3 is CASSGIPQGGLSYNEQFF. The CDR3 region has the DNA TGTGCCAGCAGTGGCATCCCTCAAGGGGGCCTCTCCTACAATGAGCAGTTCTTC.

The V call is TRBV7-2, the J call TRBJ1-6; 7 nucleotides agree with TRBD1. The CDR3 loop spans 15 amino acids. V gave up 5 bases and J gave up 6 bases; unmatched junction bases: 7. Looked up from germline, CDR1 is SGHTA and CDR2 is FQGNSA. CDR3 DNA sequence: TGTGCCAGCAGCGCAGCGACAGGGAGTAATTCACCCCTCCACTTT. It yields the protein CASSAATGSNSPLHF.

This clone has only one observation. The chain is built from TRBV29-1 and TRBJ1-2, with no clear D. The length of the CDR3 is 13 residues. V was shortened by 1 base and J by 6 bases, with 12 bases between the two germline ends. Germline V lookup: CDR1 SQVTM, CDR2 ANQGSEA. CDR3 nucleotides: TGCAGCGTTGAAGTTGGTCATCGGGATGGCTACACCTTC. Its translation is CSVEVGHRDGYTF.

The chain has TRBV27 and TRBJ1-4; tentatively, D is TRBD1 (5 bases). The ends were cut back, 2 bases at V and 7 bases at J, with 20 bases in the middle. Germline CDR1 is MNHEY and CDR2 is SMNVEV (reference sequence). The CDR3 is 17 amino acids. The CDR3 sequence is CASSLQGVLAFGEKLFF. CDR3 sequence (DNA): TGTGCCAGCAGTTTACAAGGGGTTTTGGCCTTTGGTGAAAAACTGTTTTTT.

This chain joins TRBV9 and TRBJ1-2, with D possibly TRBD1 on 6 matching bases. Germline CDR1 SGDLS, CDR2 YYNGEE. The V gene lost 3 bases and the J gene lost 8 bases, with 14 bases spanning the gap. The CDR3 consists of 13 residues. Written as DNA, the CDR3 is TGTGCCAGCAGCGGAAGACATCAGGGGGGCTACACCTTC. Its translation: CASSGRHQGGYTF.

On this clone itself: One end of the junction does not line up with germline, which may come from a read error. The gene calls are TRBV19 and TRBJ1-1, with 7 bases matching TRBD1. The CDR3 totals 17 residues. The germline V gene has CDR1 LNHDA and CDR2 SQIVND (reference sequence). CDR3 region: CASSIGGLRSVNTEAFF. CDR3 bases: TGTGCCAGTAGCATAGGGGGCTTAAGGTCAGTGAACACTGAAGCTTTCTTT.

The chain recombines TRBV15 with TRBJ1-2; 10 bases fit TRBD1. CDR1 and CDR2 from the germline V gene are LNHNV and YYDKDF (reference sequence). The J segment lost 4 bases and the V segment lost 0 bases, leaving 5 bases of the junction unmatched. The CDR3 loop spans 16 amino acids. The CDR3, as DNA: TGTGCCACCAGCAGAGACCAGGACAGGGGGGCCTATGGCTACACCTTC. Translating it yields CATSRDQDRGAYGYTF.

The CDR3 region is CASSANPNTEAFF. CDR3 nucleotides: TGTGCCAGCTCAGCGAACCCGAACACTGAAGCTTTCTTT. The genes are TRBV18 and TRBJ1-1; unclear D gene. Trimming stripped 5 bases from V and 1 base from J, with 8 bases between. Per germline, CDR1 KGHSH and CDR2 LQKENI. The CDR3 is 13 residues long. The full variable domain, completed using reference TRBV18 and TRBJ1-1, is NAGVMQNPRHLVRRRGQEARLRCSPMKGHSHVYWYRQLPEEGLKFMVYLQKENIIDESGMPKERFSAEFPKEGPSILRIQQVVRGDSAAYFCASSANPNTEAFFGQGTRLTVV.

The CDR3 loop is CASSQGGSPLHF. The CDR3 nucleotides read TGTGCCAGCAGCCAAGGGGGCTCACCCCTCCACTTT. The chain uses TRBV3-1 (or the pseudogene TRBV3-2) and TRBJ1-6, with D tentatively TRBD1 (5 bases). Germline V gene sequence: CDR1 LGHDT, CDR2 YNNKEL (reference sequence). The CDR3 has 12 residues. V lost 1 base, J lost 10 bases, and 5 bases lay in between.

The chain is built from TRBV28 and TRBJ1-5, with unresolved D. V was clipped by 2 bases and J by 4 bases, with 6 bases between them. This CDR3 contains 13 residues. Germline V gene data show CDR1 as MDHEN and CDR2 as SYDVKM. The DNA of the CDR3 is TGTGCCAGCAGTTTAGTACAGAATCAGCCCCAGCATTTT. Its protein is CASSLVQNQPQHF.

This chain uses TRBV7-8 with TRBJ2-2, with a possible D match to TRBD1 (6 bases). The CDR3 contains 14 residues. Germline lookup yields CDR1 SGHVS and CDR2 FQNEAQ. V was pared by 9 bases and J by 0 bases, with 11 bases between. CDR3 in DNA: TGTGCCAGTTCGACAGGACCGAACACCGGGGAGCTGTTTTTT. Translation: CASSTGPNTGELFF.

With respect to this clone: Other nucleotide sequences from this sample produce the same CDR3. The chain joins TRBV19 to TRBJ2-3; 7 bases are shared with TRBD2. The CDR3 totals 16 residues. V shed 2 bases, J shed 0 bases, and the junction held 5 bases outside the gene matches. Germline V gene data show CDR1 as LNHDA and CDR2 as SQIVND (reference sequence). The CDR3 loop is CASSIRWGGSTDTQYF. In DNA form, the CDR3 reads TGTGCCAGTAGTATACGTTGGGGGGGAAGCACAGATACGCAGTATTTT.

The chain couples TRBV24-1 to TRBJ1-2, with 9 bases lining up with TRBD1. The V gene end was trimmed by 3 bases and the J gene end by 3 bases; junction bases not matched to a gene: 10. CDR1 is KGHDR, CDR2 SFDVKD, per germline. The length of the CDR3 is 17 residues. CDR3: CATSDGLTDRGDYGYTF. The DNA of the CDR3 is TGTGCCACCAGTGATGGCCTAACCGACAGGGGGGACTATGGCTACACCTTC.

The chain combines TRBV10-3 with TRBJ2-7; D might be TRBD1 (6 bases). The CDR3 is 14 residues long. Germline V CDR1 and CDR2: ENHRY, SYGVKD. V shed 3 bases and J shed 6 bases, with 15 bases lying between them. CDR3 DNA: TGTGCCATCAGTGAATTGGGTGGCAGGGGCGAGCAGTACTTC. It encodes CAISELGGRGEQYF.

CDR3 DNA sequence: TGCGCCAGCAGCCGGACTAGCGGGGCGAACACCGGGGAGCTGTTTTTT. Amino acid sequence: CASSRTSGANTGELFF. This sequence joins TRBV5-1 and TRBJ2-2, with 12 nucleotides matching TRBD2. V shed 4 bases and J 0 bases; nucleotides not matched to a gene: 1. Per germline, CDR1 SGHRS and CDR2 YFSETQ. The CDR3 is made up of 16 amino acids.

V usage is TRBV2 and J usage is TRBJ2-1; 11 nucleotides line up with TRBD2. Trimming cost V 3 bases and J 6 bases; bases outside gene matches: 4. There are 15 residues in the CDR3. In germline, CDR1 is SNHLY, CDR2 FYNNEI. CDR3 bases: TGTGCCAGCAGTGATGCGACTAGCGGGGCCAATGAGCAGTTCTTC. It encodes CASSDATSGANEQFF.

CDR3: CASGWTGLGEKLFF. As DNA, the CDR3 is TGTGCCAGTGGATGGACGGGACTTGGTGAAAAACTGTTTTTT. V and J are TRBV19 and TRBJ1-4, with a possible D match to TRBD1 (5 bases). The CDR3 loop spans 14 amino acids. Germline V gene sequence: CDR1 LNHDA, CDR2 SQIVND (reference sequence). V lost 8 bases, J lost 7 bases, and 17 bases lay in between.

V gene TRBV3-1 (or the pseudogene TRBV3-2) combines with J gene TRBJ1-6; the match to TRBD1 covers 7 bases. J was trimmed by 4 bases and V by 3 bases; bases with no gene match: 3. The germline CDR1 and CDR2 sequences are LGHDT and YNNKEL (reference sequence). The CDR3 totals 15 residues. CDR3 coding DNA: TGTGCCAGCAGCCATTACAGGGGATATAATTCACCCCTCCACTTT. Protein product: CASSHYRGYNSPLHF.

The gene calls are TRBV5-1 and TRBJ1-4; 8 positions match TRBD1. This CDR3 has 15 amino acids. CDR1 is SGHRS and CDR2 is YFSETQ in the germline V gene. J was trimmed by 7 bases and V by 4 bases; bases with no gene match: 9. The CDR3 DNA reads TGCGCCAGCAGCGGTGGACAGGGTCAGGGTGAAAAACTGTTTTTT. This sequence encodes CASSGGQGQGEKLFF.

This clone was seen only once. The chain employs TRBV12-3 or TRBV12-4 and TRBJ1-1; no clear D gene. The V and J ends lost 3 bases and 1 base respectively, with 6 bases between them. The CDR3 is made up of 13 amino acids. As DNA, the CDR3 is TGTGCCAGCAGTTTTTACGGGAACACTGAAGCTTTCTTT. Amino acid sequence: CASSFYGNTEAFF.

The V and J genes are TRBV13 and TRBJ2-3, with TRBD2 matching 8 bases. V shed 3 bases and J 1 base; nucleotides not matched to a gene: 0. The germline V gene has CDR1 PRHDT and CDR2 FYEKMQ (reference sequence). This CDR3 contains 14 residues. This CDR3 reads CASSLRGGTDTQYF. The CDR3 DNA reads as TGTGCCAGCAGCTTGCGGGGGGGCACAGATACGCAGTATTTT.

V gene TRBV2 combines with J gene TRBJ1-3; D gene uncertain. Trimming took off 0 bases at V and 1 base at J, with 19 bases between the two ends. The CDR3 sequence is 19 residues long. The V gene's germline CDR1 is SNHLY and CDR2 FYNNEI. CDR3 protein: CASSEAPVGRAASGNTIYF. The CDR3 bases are TGTGCCAGCAGTGAAGCGCCAGTGGGGAGAGCAGCGTCTGGAAACACCATATATTTT.

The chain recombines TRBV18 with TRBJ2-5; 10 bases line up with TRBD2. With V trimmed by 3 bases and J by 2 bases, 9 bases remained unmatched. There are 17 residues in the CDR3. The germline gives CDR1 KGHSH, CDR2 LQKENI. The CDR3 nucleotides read TGTGCCAGCTCACCCCAACTAGCGGGGCGTCGGCAAGAGACCCAGTACTTC. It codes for CASSPQLAGRRQETQYF.

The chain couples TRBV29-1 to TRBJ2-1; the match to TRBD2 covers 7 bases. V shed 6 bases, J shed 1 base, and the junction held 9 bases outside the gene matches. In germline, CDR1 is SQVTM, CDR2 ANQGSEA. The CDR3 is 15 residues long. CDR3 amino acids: CSVGGRASSYNEQFF. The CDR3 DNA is TGCAGCGTGGGGGGGAGGGCAAGTTCCTACAATGAGCAGTTCTTC.

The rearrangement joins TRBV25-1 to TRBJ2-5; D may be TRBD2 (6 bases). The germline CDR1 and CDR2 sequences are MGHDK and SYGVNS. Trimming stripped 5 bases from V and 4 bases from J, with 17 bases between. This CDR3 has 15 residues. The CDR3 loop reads CASSRGLGILETQYF. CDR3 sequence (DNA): TGTGCCAGCAGTCGGGGACTTGGGATCTTAGAGACCCAGTACTTC.

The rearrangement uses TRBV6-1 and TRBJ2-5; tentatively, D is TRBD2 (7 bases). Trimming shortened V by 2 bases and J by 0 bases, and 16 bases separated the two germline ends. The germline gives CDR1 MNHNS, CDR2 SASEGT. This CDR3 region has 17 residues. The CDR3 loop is CASSEFRGGMYQETQYF. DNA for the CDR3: TGTGCCAGCAGTGAATTCAGGGGAGGGATGTACCAAGAGACCCAGTACTTC.